The 17 T cell receptor beta chains below were found in one sample sequenced in a study of cytomegalovirus exposure and HLA in healthy donors. The PCR used 60 Vbeta and 13 Jbeta primers. This table comes from immunoSEQ multiplex PCR, and its TCRdb copy is limited to in-frame clones, with some not included. The repertoire consists of under 200,000 clones, with less than 90% occurring once and the leading ten covering about 4.4%. The sample was PBMCs. The receptors here all came from a woman between 50 and 59 years old in good health and CMV-seropositive.

The chain recombines TRBV6-1 with TRBJ1-2; the D is unclear. Per germline, CDR1 MNHNS and CDR2 SASEGT. This CDR3 contains 14 residues. Trimming stripped 5 bases from V and 3 bases from J, with 13 bases between. This chain's CDR3 is CASSKNSGDYGYTF. DNA for the CDR3: TGTGCCAGCAGTAAAAACTCGGGAGACTATGGCTACACCTTC.

The chain has TRBV6-4 and TRBJ1-2; D is possibly TRBD1 (5 bases). Per germline, CDR1 MRHNA and CDR2 SNTAGT. V was shortened by 0 bases and J by 4 bases, with 6 bases between the two germline ends. This CDR3 has 13 amino acids. In nucleotides, the CDR3 is TGTGCCAGCAGTGACTCGGGGGGCTATGGCTACACCTTC. This encodes CASSDSGGYGYTF.

With respect to this clone: One end of the junction varies from germline; a read error may be responsible. The chain is built from TRBV7-3 and TRBJ2-1; 12 bases fit TRBD2. This CDR3 contains 16 residues. CDR1 SGHTA and CDR2 FQGTGA come from the germline V gene. CDR3 DNA: TGTTCCAGCAGCTTAAGAGCTAGCGGGGGGGCCAATGAGCAGTTCTTC. It is translated as CSSSLRASGGANEQFF.

J is TRBJ2-5 and V is TRBV11-2; 10 positions match TRBD1. The CDR3 spans 16 residues. The ends lost 0 bases at V and 4 bases at J; junction bases unmatched: 5. Germline V gives CDR1 SGHAT, CDR2 FQNNGV. CDR3 in amino acids: CASSLDLRTGGETQYF. DNA of the CDR3: TGTGCCAGCAGCTTAGATCTAAGGACAGGGGGAGAGACCCAGTACTTC.

This chain connects TRBV29-1 to TRBJ2-7, with D tentatively TRBD2 (6 bases). The CDR3 contains 12 residues. V lost 6 bases and J lost 1, with 10 bases in between. CDR1 and CDR2 from the germline V gene are SQVTM and ANQGSEA. The CDR3 loop reads CSVAGSSYEQYF. DNA of the CDR3: TGCAGCGTAGCCGGGAGTTCCTACGAGCAGTACTTC.

The chain combines TRBV27 with TRBJ1-2; 9 positions match TRBD1. From germline, CDR1 is MNHEY and CDR2 SMNVEV (reference sequence). This CDR3 has 13 residues. With 9 bases clipped from V and 8 bases from J, the junction kept 10 bases outside the gene matches. The CDR3 sequence: CASHRGQGGGYTF. As DNA, the CDR3 is TGTGCCAGTCACAGGGGGCAGGGTGGAGGCTACACCTTC.

The CDR3 loop reads CASRQTGLYGYTF. The CDR3 coding sequence is TGTGCCAGTAGGCAGACAGGCCTCTATGGCTACACCTTC. J is TRBJ1-2 and V is TRBV19; D is perhaps TRBD1 (6 bases). CDR1 and CDR2 from the germline V gene are LNHDA and SQIVND (reference sequence). CDR3 length: 13 amino acids. Trimming cost V 6 bases and J 4 bases, with 12 bases left between them.

The chain combines TRBV6-5 with TRBJ2-4; 8 bases are shared with TRBD2. Germline values: CDR1 MNHEY, CDR2 SVGAGI. The CDR3 consists of 15 residues. V was pared by 6 bases and J by 6 bases, with 10 bases of the junction left unmatched. CDR3 DNA sequence: TGTGCCAGCAGGCGACTAGCCGGGGGGGGAAACATTCAGTACTTC. It is translated as CASRRLAGGGNIQYF.

The chain is built from TRBV7-2 and TRBJ2-3, with 8 positions matching TRBD2. The CDR3 is 16 residues long. CDR1 SGHTA and CDR2 FQGNSA come from the germline V gene. With 5 bases clipped from V and 4 bases from J, the junction kept 11 bases outside the gene matches. In DNA form, the CDR3 reads TGTGCCAGCAGCCTCCCCCCAGCGGGGGTCCCAGATACGCAGTATTTT. It codes for CASSLPPAGVPDTQYF.

The CDR3 loop reads CASSIPGGLAGGKSYEQYF. The DNA of the CDR3 is TGTGCCAGTAGCATACCCGGGGGACTAGCGGGAGGGAAGTCCTACGAGCAGTACTTC. The gene calls are TRBV19 and TRBJ2-7; 16 bases match TRBD2. The CDR3 length is 19 residues. V lost 6 bases, J lost 1 base, and 12 bases stayed unmatched. CDR1 LNHDA and CDR2 SQIVND come from the germline V gene (reference sequence).

The chain uses TRBV9 and TRBJ2-6; 8 bases align to TRBD2. The CDR3 covers 17 residues. V lost 0 bases to trimming and J lost 3 bases; unmatched junction nucleotides: 5. Germline values: CDR1 SGDLS, CDR2 YYNGEE. The CDR3 loop reads CASSVAGGPGGANVLTF. The CDR3 DNA follows: TGTGCCAGCAGCGTAGCGGGAGGGCCTGGTGGGGCCAACGTCCTGACTTTC.

This clone showed up just a few times. The chain joins TRBV7-9 to TRBJ2-7, with 7 bases identical to TRBD1. The CDR3 runs 14 residues. The V and J ends lost 3 bases and 4 bases, in that order; junction bases with no gene match: 6. Germline V gene data show CDR1 as SEHNR and CDR2 as FQNEAQ (reference sequence). CDR3 coding DNA: TGTGCCAGCAGCTTGGGACAGTGGTCATACGAGCAGTACTTC. This codes for CASSLGQWSYEQYF.

J is TRBJ2-1 and V is TRBV11-2; D gene unclear. Germline CDR1 SGHAT, CDR2 FQNNGV. The CDR3 contains 15 residues. Between the trimmed V and J ends, which lost 3 bases and 3 bases, there was a span of 12 bases. The CDR3 sequence is CASSFQQTVYNEQFF. CDR3 bases: TGTGCCAGCAGCTTTCAGCAGACTGTCTACAATGAGCAGTTCTTC.

The chain joins TRBV28 to TRBJ1-6; D is ambiguous. CDR1 and CDR2 (germline): MDHEN, SYDVKM. The CDR3 is made up of 17 amino acids. Trimming took off 1 base at V and 0 bases at J, with 10 bases between the two ends. The CDR3 reads CASSLSAASSYNSPLHF. The CDR3 region has the DNA TGTGCCAGCAGTTTATCGGCAGCGAGCTCCTATAATTCACCCCTCCACTTT.

This rearrangement joins TRBV27 to TRBJ1-1, with 12 bases matching TRBD1. Trimming at V came to 9 bases and at J to 6 bases, leaving 8 bases not matched to a gene. Looked up from germline, CDR1 is MNHEY and CDR2 is SMNVEV (reference sequence). The CDR3 consists of 14 residues. The CDR3 protein is CASQWGQGASEAFF. The CDR3 coding sequence is TGTGCCAGTCAATGGGGACAGGGGGCCTCTGAAGCTTTCTTT.

The chain joins TRBV10-2 to TRBJ2-5; 8 bases fit TRBD2. The V gene's germline CDR1 is WSHSY and CDR2 SAAADI. J lost 5 bases, V lost 6 bases, and 8 bases had no gene match. CDR3 size: 14 residues. As DNA, the CDR3 is TGCGCCAGCAGCAGAGCGGGGGTCGTGGAGACCCAGTACTTC. It encodes CASSRAGVVETQYF.

The count of this clone is one. This chain links TRBV5-1 with TRBJ2-1, with D maybe TRBD2 (5 bases). Germline CDR1 SGHRS, CDR2 YFSETQ. V was cut by 0 bases and J by 6 bases, with 13 bases left in between. The CDR3 spans 15 residues. CDR3 coding DNA: TGCGCCAGCAGCTTGGGACTATCCGGCCTCAATGAGCAGTTCTTC. It yields the protein CASSLGLSGLNEQFF.